This T cell receptor (beta chain) is from a study of CD4 T cells in relation to SARS-CoV-2 and coronaviruses (TCRdb year 2021). Study-level background: In the ViraFEST assay, PBMCs were grown with antigen for approximately 10 days, and TCR beta CDR3s were then sequenced to identify antigen-specific clonal expansions. Memory CD4+ T cell crossreactivity between SARS-CoV-2 and common cold coronavirus spike proteins was assessed at the TCR clonotype level in the study. For other donors in the study, expansion assays were sequenced with a different, Illumina-based TCR-beta assay. Patient-derived lymphoblastoid cell lines were used to map the HLA restriction of shared crossreactive spike epitopes. Samples from three pre-COVID donors and the naive versus memory experiments were sequenced with the Adaptive Biotechnologies TCR-sequencing kit; other data were Illumina-based. The negative reference condition was either a culture with an HIV-1 Nef peptide pool or a culture with no peptide. Beyond this particular receptor, the publication reports: Crossreactive clones showed significantly weaker SARS-CoV-2-driven expansion than monoreactive clones, consistent with antigenic imprinting. The study was limited by small numbers of patients and tested TCRs. No donor contributed both pre-pandemic and post-infection samples, which limited tracing the source of pre-existing responses. In roughly 70% of donors, memory CD4+ clonotypes turned up that crossrecognized SARS-CoV-2 and at least one common cold coronavirus spike. Crossreactivity analysis centred on spike protein, so crossreactivity against other viral proteins was not assessed.

As regards this clone: Its antigen remains unidentified. There are no base qualities to consult, and no much larger clone falls within one base.

Sequences KGHSH (CDR1) and LQKENI (CDR2) are obtained from the germline V gene. At the junction V is shortened by 2 bases and J by 6 bases; bases outside the gene matches: 9. The CDR3 starts with the cysteine, ends with the phenylalanine, and has 16 residues. CDR3 DNA is the only sequence kept; it has 48 bases, read in frame from the first base. The receptor library was made with the immunoSEQ multiplex PCR assay. From the authors' description of their analysis: During preprocessing, nonproductive sequences were removed, along with CDR3s that did not begin with C, did not end with F or W, or were shorter than 7 amino acids. Antigen-specific clonotypes were called with the MANAFEST web app, based on expansion relative to reference and other culture wells. To be counted as positive, a clone had to show significant expansion compared with the reference culture, at an FDR below 0.05, in 2 of 3 replicate wells. A further requirement for positive clones was significant expansion compared with all other tandem wells, along with an odds ratio above 5. After three terminal residues were trimmed from each end, CDR3 homology was quantified as pairwise Levenshtein distance using the stringdist R package. The immuneACCESS repertoire file appears here via TCRdb, limited to in-frame rearrangements. These files lack a portion of the clones; in checked studies, under half of the deficit traces to unresolved V genes, and the cause of the others is not known. The V and J calls and clone size are taken from that table; D and trimming were inferred from the DNA. The sample has some 16,000 clones on record, around four fifths of them singletons. Clones ranked in the top ten supply 35% to 50% of the sample.

CD4+ T cells from unexposed donors were collected before the COVID-19 pandemic (2011-2018). After around 11 days of culture, CD4+ T cells were isolated with the EasySep CD4+ T cell isolation kit. As cell numbers permitted, CD4+ T cells from unexposed donors were tested for reactivity to SARS-CoV-2 S and N and to four common cold coronavirus spike pools. PBMCs were cultured at approximately 2 million per well in IMDM supplemented with around 5% human AB serum and 10 IU/ml IL-2. Half of the culture medium was replaced with fresh IL-2-containing medium on days 3 and 7. In general, triplicate replicate wells were used for every peptide culture condition. Leukapheresis product for the unexposed donors was purchased commercially. Ficoll-Paque PLUS gradient centrifugation was used to isolate PBMCs from either whole blood or leukapheresis product. PBMCs were either cryopreserved at -140°C or used fresh in the expansion assay. The QIAamp Micro DNA Kit was used to extract genomic DNA from the CD4+ T cells.

In this chain, TRBV18 is recombined with TRBJ1-2, with 10 central nucleotides matching TRBD1. Sequenced: CD4+ T cells from PBMCs, cultured in vitro. The source is a human donor in good health. The base sequence is TGTGCCAGCTCACCAGGGACAGGGGAACGGGTCGATGGCTACACCTTC. This sequence encodes CASSPGTGERVDGYTF.